The entry that follows covers one T cell receptor (beta chain) sequence. The antigen remains undetermined. The CDR3 runs to 12 residues. The V end lost 3 bases, the J end lost 5 bases, and 8 bases lay between the germline ends. Germline lookup yields CDR1 SNHLY and CDR2 FYNNEI. Documented time point: persistent/refractory GD, antithyroid drugs over 5 years with positive TRAb. From PBMCs, RNA was extracted and then used to make the TCR library. Doctors identified Graves' disease using the American Thyroid Association guidelines. This sample stems from a study of regulatory T cells in long-lasting Graves disease. Findings and caveats of the study: Patients whose Graves' disease persisted exhibited lower TCR diversity than those newly diagnosed. Those with persistent disease had in common more public clonotypes (roughly 3,000) than new patients (approximately 1,000). Rather than thyroid tissue, only peripheral blood underwent study.

Combining iRepertoire HTBI primers with Arm-PCR of CDR3 regions, the authors built TCR beta libraries. MiXCR was run by TCRdb on the multiplex PCR reads, yielding one entry per CDR3 protein. The top ten clones hold under 55% of a sample with 500,000 to 800,000 distinct CDR3 sequences, around 30% of them seen once. This clonotype originated in a female donor with Graves disease. The material was peripheral blood mononuclear cells (PBMCs), obtained when the disease was refractory, from a patient treated with antithyroid drugs. This chain uses TRBV2 with TRBJ2-7; possibly TRBD1 or TRBD2 for D (5 bases each). The CDR3 DNA sequence: TGTGCCAGCAGTGAGATGGGGGACGAGCAGTACTTC. Amino acids: CASSEMGDEQYF.